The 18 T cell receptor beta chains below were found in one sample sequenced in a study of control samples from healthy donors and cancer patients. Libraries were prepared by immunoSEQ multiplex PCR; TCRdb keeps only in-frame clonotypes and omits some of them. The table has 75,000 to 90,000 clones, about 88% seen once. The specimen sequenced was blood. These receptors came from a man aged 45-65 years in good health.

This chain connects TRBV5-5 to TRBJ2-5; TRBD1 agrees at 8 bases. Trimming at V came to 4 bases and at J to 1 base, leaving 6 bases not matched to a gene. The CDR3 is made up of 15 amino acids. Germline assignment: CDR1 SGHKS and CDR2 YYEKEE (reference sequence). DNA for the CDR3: TGTGCCAGCAGCGGAGGACAGGGTCGCCAAGAGACCCAGTACTTC. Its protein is CASSGGQGRQETQYF.

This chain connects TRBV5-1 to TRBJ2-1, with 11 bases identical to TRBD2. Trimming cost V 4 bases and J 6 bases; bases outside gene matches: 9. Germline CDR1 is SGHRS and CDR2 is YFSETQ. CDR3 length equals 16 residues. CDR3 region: CASSPAPGLAANEQFF. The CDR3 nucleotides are TGCGCCAGCAGCCCCGCCCCGGGACTAGCGGCCAATGAGCAGTTCTTC.

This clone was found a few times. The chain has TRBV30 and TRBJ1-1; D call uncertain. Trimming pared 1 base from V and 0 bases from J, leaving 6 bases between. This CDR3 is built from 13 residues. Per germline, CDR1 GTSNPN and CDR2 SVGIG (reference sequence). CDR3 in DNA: TGTGCCTGGAGTGAGGGCCTGAACACTGAAGCTTTCTTT. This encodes CAWSEGLNTEAFF. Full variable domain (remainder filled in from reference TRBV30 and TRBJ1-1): SQTIHQWPATLVQPVGSPLSLECTVEGTSNPNLYWYRQAAGRGLQLLFYSVGIGQISSEVPQNLSASRPQDRQFILSSKKLLLSDSGFYLCAWSEGLNTEAFFGQGTRLTVV.

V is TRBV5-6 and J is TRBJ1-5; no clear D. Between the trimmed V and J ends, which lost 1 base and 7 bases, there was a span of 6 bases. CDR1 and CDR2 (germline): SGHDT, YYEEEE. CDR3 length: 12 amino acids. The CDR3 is CASSLMGQPQHF. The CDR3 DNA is TGTGCCAGCAGCTTGATGGGACAGCCCCAGCATTTT.

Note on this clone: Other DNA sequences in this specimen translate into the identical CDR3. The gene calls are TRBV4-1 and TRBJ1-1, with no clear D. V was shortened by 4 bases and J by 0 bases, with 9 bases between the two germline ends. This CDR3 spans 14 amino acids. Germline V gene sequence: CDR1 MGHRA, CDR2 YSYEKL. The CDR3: CASSLRALNTEAFF. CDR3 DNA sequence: TGCGCCAGCAGCCTACGGGCCCTGAACACTGAAGCTTTCTTT.

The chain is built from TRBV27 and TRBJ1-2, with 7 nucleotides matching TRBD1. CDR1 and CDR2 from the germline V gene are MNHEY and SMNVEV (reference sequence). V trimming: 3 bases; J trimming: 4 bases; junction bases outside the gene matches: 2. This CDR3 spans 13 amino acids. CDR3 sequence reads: CASSFSGGYGYTF. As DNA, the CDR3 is TGTGCCAGCAGTTTTTCAGGGGGCTATGGCTACACCTTC.

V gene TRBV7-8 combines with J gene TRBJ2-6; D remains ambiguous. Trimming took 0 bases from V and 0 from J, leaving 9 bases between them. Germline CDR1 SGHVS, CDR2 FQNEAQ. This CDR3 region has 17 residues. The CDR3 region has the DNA TGTGCCAGCAGCTTAGCGTCGTCAGCCTCTGGGGCCAACGTCCTGACTTTC. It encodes CASSLASSASGANVLTF.

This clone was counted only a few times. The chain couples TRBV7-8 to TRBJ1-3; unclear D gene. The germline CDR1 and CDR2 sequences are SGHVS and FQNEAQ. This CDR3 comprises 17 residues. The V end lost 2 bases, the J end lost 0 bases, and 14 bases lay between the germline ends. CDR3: CASSLSFSGSSGNTIYF. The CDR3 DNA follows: TGTGCCAGCAGCTTAAGTTTTTCCGGGTCCTCTGGAAACACCATATATTTT.

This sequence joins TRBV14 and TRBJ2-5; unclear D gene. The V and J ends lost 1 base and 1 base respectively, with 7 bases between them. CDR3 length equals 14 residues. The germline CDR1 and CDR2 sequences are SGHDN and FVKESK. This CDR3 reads CASSQVPSQETQYF. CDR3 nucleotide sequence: TGTGCCAGCAGCCAAGTGCCCTCCCAAGAGACCCAGTACTTC.

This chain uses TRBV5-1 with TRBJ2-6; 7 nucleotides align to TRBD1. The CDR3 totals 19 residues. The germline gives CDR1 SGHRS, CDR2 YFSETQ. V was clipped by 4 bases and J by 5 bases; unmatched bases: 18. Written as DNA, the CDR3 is TGCGCCAGCAGCATCACGTCCGACAGGGAGTCCCACTGGGCCAACGTCCTGACTTTC. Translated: CASSITSDRESHWANVLTF.

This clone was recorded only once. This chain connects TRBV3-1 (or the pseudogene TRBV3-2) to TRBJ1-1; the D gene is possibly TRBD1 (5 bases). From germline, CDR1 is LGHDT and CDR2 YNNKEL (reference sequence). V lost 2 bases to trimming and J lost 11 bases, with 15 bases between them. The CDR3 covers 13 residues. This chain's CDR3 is CASSQSGGEGAFF. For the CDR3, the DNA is TGTGCCAGCAGCCAAAGTGGAGGGGAAGGCGCTTTCTTT.

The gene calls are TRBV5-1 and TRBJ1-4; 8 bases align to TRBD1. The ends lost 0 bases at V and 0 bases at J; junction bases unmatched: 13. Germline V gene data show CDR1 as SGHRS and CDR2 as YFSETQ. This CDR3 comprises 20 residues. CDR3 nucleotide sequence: TGCGCCAGCAGCTTGGGGGACAGGTCGTTCGGGTATGCAACTAATGAAAAACTGTTTTTT. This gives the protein CASSLGDRSFGYATNEKLFF.

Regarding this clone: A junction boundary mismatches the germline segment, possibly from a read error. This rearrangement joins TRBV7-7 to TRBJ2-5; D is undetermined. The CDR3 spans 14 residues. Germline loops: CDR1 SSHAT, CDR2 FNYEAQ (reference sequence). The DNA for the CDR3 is TGTGCTAGCAGCCCCATGACTGCCGCGGAGACCCAGTACTTC. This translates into CASSPMTAAETQYF.

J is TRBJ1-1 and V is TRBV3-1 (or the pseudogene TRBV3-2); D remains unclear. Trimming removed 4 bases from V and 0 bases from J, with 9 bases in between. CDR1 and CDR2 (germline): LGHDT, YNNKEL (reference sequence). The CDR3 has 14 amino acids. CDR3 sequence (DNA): TGTGCCAGCAGCCGAGGAAGGGTGAACACTGAAGCTTTCTTT. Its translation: CASSRGRVNTEAFF.

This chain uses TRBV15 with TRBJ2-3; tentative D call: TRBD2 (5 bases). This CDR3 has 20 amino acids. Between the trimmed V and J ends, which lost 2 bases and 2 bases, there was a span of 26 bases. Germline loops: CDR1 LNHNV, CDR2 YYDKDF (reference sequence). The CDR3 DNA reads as TGTGCCACCAGCAGATCTCTGTTGACCGCGACTATGATAGCCACAGATACGCAGTATTTT. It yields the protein CATSRSLLTATMIATDTQYF.

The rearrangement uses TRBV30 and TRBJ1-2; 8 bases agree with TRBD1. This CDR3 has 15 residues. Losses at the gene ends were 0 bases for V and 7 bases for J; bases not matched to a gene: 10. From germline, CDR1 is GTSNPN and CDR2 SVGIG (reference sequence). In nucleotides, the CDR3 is TGTGCCTGGAGTGTACCCCCGGCAGGGGGCCCTGGCTACACCTTC. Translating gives CAWSVPPAGGPGYTF.

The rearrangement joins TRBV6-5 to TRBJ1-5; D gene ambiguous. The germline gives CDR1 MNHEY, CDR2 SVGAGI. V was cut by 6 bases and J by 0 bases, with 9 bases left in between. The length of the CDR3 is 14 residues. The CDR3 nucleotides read TGTGCCAGCAGCCTCGTATATAGCAATCAGCCCCAGCATTTT. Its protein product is CASSLVYSNQPQHF.

The CDR3 region is CASSDGLGTARPLPNEKLFF. In nucleotides, the CDR3 is TGTGCCAGCAGCGACGGACTCGGGACAGCGAGACCTCTGCCTAATGAAAAACTGTTTTTT. The genes are TRBV4-2 and TRBJ1-4; 7 bases fit TRBD1. The length of the CDR3 is 20 residues. Per the germline V gene, CDR1 is LGHNA and CDR2 is YNFKEQ. Trimming took 5 bases from V and 3 from J; bases not matched to a gene: 21.